Presented here are 22 T cell receptor beta chains from one specimen sequenced in a study of blood T cell repertoires in COVID-19. Sequencing was performed with immunoSEQ multiplex PCR; in TCRdb, only in-frame clones are kept and a portion is missing. Of roughly 260,000 clones in the sample, 75% to 95% are singletons; the top ten hold approximately 2%. The sample comprised PBMCs or T cells enriched from blood (not recorded which). The receptors stem from a woman in her late teens or twenties who had recovered from COVID-19.

Comments on this clone: Its ends do not fully match the called genes, so a read error is possible. The chain combines TRBV6-5 with TRBJ2-1; perhaps TRBD1 as D (5 bases). This CDR3 is 14 amino acids long. Germline CDR1 and CDR2: MNHEY and SVGAGI. The chain's CDR3 is CASSYYGAGAEQFF. CDR3 sequence (DNA): TGTGCCAGCAGCTACTACGGAGCTGGGGCTGAGCAGTTCTTC.

This chain joins TRBV25-1 and TRBJ2-5; TRBD1 might be the D (6 bases). CDR3 size: 16 residues. V gave up 0 bases and J gave up 5 bases, with 16 bases separating them. Germline values: CDR1 MGHDK, CDR2 SYGVNS. CDR3 in amino acids: CASSEYPQAGVETQYF. The CDR3 DNA reads TGTGCCAGCAGTGAATACCCTCAGGCAGGGGTGGAGACCCAGTACTTC.

J is TRBJ1-3 and V is TRBV5-4; possible D gene TRBD1, 5 bases. V shed 5 bases and J shed 2 bases, with 14 bases lying between them. This CDR3 has 15 amino acids. Per the germline V gene, CDR1 is SGHNT and CDR2 is YYREEE (reference sequence). The CDR3 sequence is CASSLDRGTGNTIYF. CDR3 coding DNA: TGTGCCAGCAGTCTCGATCGGGGGACTGGAAACACCATATATTTT.

The rearrangement joins TRBV6-1 to TRBJ1-6, with a weak D call TRBD1 (6 bases). This CDR3 is 14 amino acids long. Germline V gives CDR1 MNHNS, CDR2 SASEGT. V lost 1 base and J lost 6, with 7 bases in between. CDR3 region: CASSEVQGNSPLHF. The CDR3 region has the DNA TGTGCCAGCAGTGAAGTACAGGGTAATTCACCCCTCCACTTT.

This clone was recorded once. The genes are TRBV7-2 and TRBJ2-2; a possible D gene is TRBD1 (5 bases). Trimming removed 1 base at V and 9 bases at J, with 12 bases between. The CDR3 is 14 amino acids. Germline CDR1 and CDR2: SGHTA and FQGNSA. CDR3 sequence: CASSLGGGTRELFF. The CDR3 DNA follows: TGTGCCAGCAGCTTAGGGGGCGGCACGAGGGAGCTGTTTTTT.

The V gene is TRBV3-1 (or the pseudogene TRBV3-2), the J gene TRBJ1-2, with D unresolved. Trimming stripped 2 bases from V and 1 base from J, with 8 bases between. The CDR3 extends over 14 amino acids. Germline CDR1 reads LGHDT; CDR2 reads YNNKEL (reference sequence). CDR3 sequence reads: CASSQRGFNYGYTF. CDR3 coding DNA: TGTGCCAGCAGCCAACGCGGGTTTAACTATGGCTACACCTTC.

The sample holds one count of this clone. The rearrangement links TRBV4-1 to TRBJ2-7, with 8 bases that match TRBD2. J lost 6 bases, V lost 0 bases, and 4 bases had no gene match. Germline V gives CDR1 MGHRA, CDR2 YSYEKL. CDR3 length equals 14 residues. The CDR3 nucleotides read TGCGCCAGCAGCCAAGATAGCCTAGCGGGCGAGCAGTACTTC. The encoded protein is CASSQDSLAGEQYF.

The chain uses TRBV7-8 and TRBJ2-1; 9 nucleotides align to TRBD2. V lost 3 bases to trimming and J lost 2 bases; unmatched junction nucleotides: 5. Germline values: CDR1 SGHVS, CDR2 FQNEAQ. The CDR3 runs to 16 residues. CDR3 nucleotides: TGTGCCAGCAGCTTGGATAGCGGGGGTACCTACAATGAGCAGTTCTTC. It yields the protein CASSLDSGGTYNEQFF.

Concerning this clone: A read error may account for a junction end that differs from germline. The J gene is TRBJ1-3, the V gene TRBV10-3; D ambiguous. Germline V gene sequence: CDR1 ENHRY, CDR2 SYGVKD. This CDR3 region has 12 residues. The CDR3 coding sequence is TGTGCCATCACTGAGGGCAAAGACACCATATATTTT. It specifies CAITEGKDTIYF.

The genes are TRBV7-6 and TRBJ1-3, with a possible D match to TRBD1 (5 bases). The V gene lost 11 bases and the J gene lost 0 bases, with 20 bases spanning the gap. This CDR3 has 16 residues. Germline-derived CDR1 and CDR2 are SGHVS and FNYEAQ. For the CDR3, the DNA is TGTGCCGTTTCCGGGGGGATCTCGAGCTCTGGAAACACCATATATTTT. Residues: CAVSGGISSSGNTIYF.

V is TRBV19 and J is TRBJ1-5, with unresolved D. The CDR3 runs to 13 residues. Germline assignment: CDR1 LNHDA and CDR2 SQIVND (reference sequence). Trimming removed 6 bases at V and 8 bases at J, with 14 bases between. CDR3 nucleotides: TGTGCCAGTAGGAGGGAAGCAAGTGAGCCCCAGCATTTT. Translation gives CASRREASEPQHF.

This rearrangement joins TRBV4-1 to TRBJ1-1; perhaps TRBD1 as D (6 bases). Germline values: CDR1 MGHRA, CDR2 YSYEKL. The V and J ends lost 1 base and 4 bases respectively, with 10 bases between them. CDR3 length equals 14 residues. The CDR3 is CASSQGTAPTEAFF. DNA of the CDR3: TGCGCCAGCAGCCAAGGGACAGCCCCCACTGAAGCTTTCTTT.

The chain links TRBV11-3 to TRBJ1-2; D ambiguous. Trimming removed 6 bases from V and 3 bases from J, with 14 bases in between. Germline loops: CDR1 SGHNT, CDR2 YENEEA. The CDR3 spans 14 residues. The CDR3 nucleotides are TGTGCCAGCAGACCAGGCGGAGGTGACTATGGCTACACCTTC. Its translation: CASRPGGGDYGYTF.

V gene TRBV4-3 combines with J gene TRBJ1-1, with TRBD1 identical over 7 bases. Germline CDR1 reads LGHNA; CDR2 reads YSLEER. V dropped 1 base and J dropped 4; count of bases not matched to a gene: 6. CDR3 length: 15 residues. CDR3 nucleotides: TGCGCCAGCAGCCAAGTACCGGGACAGCTCACTGAAGCTTTCTTT. Translated: CASSQVPGQLTEAFF.

The chain carries TRBV15 and TRBJ1-5, with 8 bases lining up with TRBD1. The J segment lost 4 bases and the V segment lost 4 bases, leaving 3 bases of the junction unmatched. CDR1 and CDR2 from the germline V gene are LNHNV and YYDKDF (reference sequence). This CDR3 is 14 amino acids long. The CDR3 reads CATSTRTGNQPQHF. The CDR3 coding sequence is TGTGCCACCAGCACAAGGACAGGGAATCAGCCCCAGCATTTT.

Comment on this clone: This specimen includes other DNA sequences encoding the same CDR3. The chain is built from TRBV10-3 and TRBJ1-2; 11 bases map to TRBD1. The CDR3 contains 15 residues. CDR1 is ENHRY, CDR2 SYGVKD, per germline. V was clipped by 4 bases and J by 0 bases; unmatched bases: 1. CDR3 sequence reads: CAISGGQGANYGYTF. The CDR3, as DNA: TGTGCCATCAGTGGGGGACAGGGGGCTAACTATGGCTACACCTTC.

The chain couples TRBV27 to TRBJ1-3, with TRBD1 as a possible D gene (6 bases). The CDR3 covers 13 residues. V was cut by 6 bases and J by 7 bases, with 13 bases left in between. Germline V gives CDR1 MNHEY, CDR2 SMNVEV (reference sequence). Here the CDR3 DNA reads TGTGCCAGCAGACGTGCAGGGGTCAACACCATATATTTT. Translating gives CASRRAGVNTIYF.

The V gene is TRBV7-2, the J gene TRBJ2-3; TRBD2 agrees at 8 bases. Germline-derived CDR1 and CDR2 are SGHTA and FQGNSA. V lost 2 bases to trimming and J lost 5 bases; unmatched junction nucleotides: 3. This CDR3 has 14 residues. The CDR3 loop reads CASSLNAGGDTQYF. CDR3 bases: TGTGCCAGCAGCTTAAACGCGGGGGGAGATACGCAGTATTTT.

This rearrangement joins TRBV7-8 to TRBJ1-2; no definite D call. V lost 5 bases and J lost 6, with 10 bases in between. CDR1 SGHVS and CDR2 FQNEAQ come from the germline V gene. This CDR3 has 12 amino acids. CDR3 amino acids: CASSPRRDGYTF. The DNA for the CDR3 is TGTGCCAGCAGCCCCCGACGGGATGGCTACACCTTC.

The chain joins TRBV6-5 to TRBJ2-2; D may be TRBD2 (6 bases). The CDR3 totals 14 residues. Per germline, CDR1 MNHEY and CDR2 SVGAGI. Trimming removed 11 bases at V and 3 bases at J, with 16 bases between. The CDR3 DNA sequence: TGTGCCGTCACGACTAGTCTAGACACCGGGGAGCTGTTTTTT. Translating gives CAVTTSLDTGELFF.

The chain's CDR3 is CASSPIGQLFNYGYTF. For the CDR3, the DNA is TGTGCCAGCAGCCCTATAGGACAGCTTTTTAACTATGGCTACACCTTC. The genes are TRBV14 and TRBJ1-2, with D tentatively TRBD1 (6 bases). Per the germline V gene, CDR1 is SGHDN and CDR2 is FVKESK. Deletions cut 4 bases from V and 1 base from J, with 16 bases between. This CDR3 contains 16 residues.

This chain connects TRBV19 to TRBJ2-2, with D maybe TRBD1 (6 bases). CDR3 length: 14 amino acids. Between the trimmed V and J ends, which lost 5 bases and 8 bases, there was a span of 15 bases. Per germline, CDR1 LNHDA and CDR2 SQIVND (reference sequence). The CDR3 loop is CASSQTGRGGELFF. Here the CDR3 DNA reads TGTGCCAGTAGTCAAACAGGGAGAGGGGGGGAGCTGTTTTTT.